This T cell receptor beta chain was recovered during a study of identical twins. Overall study findings and caveats: Cross-sectional statistical analysis was relied on for the conclusions, without the same donors being followed.

CDR3 length equals 15 residues. Trimming removed 4 bases from V and 2 bases from J; junction bases left unmatched: 8. Germline loops: CDR1 MNHEY, CDR2 SVGAGI. Each donor was a healthy Caucasian. TCRdb fed the 5' RACE reads into MiXCR, producing one record per CDR3 protein. The sample has about 570,000 distinct CDR3 sequences, approximately 10% seen once. This clonotype was observed a handful of times. Its antigen is undetermined. This sample was shared with a second study, whose subject was yellow fever vaccine responses in identical twins.

The chain carries TRBV6-5 and TRBJ2-7; 7 positions match TRBD1. The specimen sequenced was PBMCs. The TCR was taken from a young woman in good health. This chain's CDR3 is CASSLTGFMTYEQYF. Here the CDR3 DNA reads TGTGCCAGCAGTTTGACAGGGTTCATGACCTACGAGCAGTACTTC.